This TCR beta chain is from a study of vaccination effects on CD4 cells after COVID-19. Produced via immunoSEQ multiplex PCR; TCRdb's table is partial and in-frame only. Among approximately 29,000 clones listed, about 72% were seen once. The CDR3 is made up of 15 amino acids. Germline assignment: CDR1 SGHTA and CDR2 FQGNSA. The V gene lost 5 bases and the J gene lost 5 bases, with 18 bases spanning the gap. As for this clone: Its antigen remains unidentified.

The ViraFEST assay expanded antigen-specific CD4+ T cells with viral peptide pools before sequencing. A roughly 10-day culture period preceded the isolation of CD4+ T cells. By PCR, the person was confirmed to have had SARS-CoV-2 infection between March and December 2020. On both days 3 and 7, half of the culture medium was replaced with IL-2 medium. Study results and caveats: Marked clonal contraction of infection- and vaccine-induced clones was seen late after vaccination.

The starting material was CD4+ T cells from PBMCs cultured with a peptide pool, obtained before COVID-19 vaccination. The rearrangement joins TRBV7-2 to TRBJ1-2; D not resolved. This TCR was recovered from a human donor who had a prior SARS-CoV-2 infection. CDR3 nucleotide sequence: TGTGCCAGCAGCCAACGACCACCTCCCTCATATGGCTACACCTTC. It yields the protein CASSQRPPPSYGYTF. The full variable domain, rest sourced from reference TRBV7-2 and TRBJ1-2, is GAGVSQSPSNKVTEKGKDVELRCDPISGHTALYWYRQSLGQGLEFLIYFQGNSAPDKSGLPSDRFSAERTGGSVSTLTIQRTQQEDSAVYLCASSQRPPPSYGYTFGSGTRLTVV.